This is a list of T cell receptor beta chains from one sample in a study of T cell changes during pregnancy in multiple sclerosis. Assay used: immunoSEQ multiplex PCR; TCRdb lists only in-frame clones, some missing. The sample lists 60,000 to 85,000 clones, about 90% occurring once. The specimen comprised peripheral blood, sampled in the second trimester of pregnancy. The receptors originated from a female donor in good health, enrolled as a control in a pregnancy study. Each CDR3 is given with its conserved first and last residue. D genes are given only for firm matches. Part of the rows lack a size; the others show once, few, many or a class for expanded clones.

D gene | clone size | J gene | V gene | CDR3 protein | CDR3 DNA
TRBD2 | few | TRBJ2-3 | TRBV6-4 | CASSPLAGDHGTQYF | TGTGCCAGCAGTCCCCTAGCGGGGGACCACGGGACGCAGTATTTT
TRBD1 | NA | TRBJ1-4 | TRBV28 | CASSFGRGRANEKLFF | TGTGCCAGCAGTTTCGGCAGGGGGCGGGCTAATGAAAAACTGTTTTTT
NA | NA | TRBJ1-1 | TRBV9 | CASSPRGAGGTEAFF | TGTGCCAGCAGCCCCCGGGGCGCCGGGGGGACTGAAGCTTTCTTT
NA | NA | TRBJ2-1 | TRBV7-8 | CASSVENRYNEQFF | TGTGCCAGCAGTGTAGAGAACAGGTACAATGAGCAGTTCTTC
TRBD1 | NA | TRBJ2-3 | TRBV6-1 | CASSDQGAGTDTQYF | TGTGCCAGCAGCGATCAGGGGGCTGGTACAGATACGCAGTATTTT
NA | NA | TRBJ2-7 | TRBV16 | CASSRRATWQYF | TGTGCCAGCAGCCGGCGGGCCACATGGCAGTACTTC
NA | NA | TRBJ1-2 | TRBV6-6 | CASSYVVDRANYGYTF | TGTGCCAGCAGTTACGTGGTGGACAGAGCTAACTATGGCTACACCTTC
NA | NA | TRBJ1-2 | TRBV4-1 | CASSPQARREYGYTF | TGCGCCAGCAGCCCCCAGGCCAGAAGGGAGTATGGCTACACCTTC
TRBD1 | NA | TRBJ2-7 | TRBV7-2 | CASSLGGQAIPYEQYF | TGTGCCAGCAGCTTAGGCGGACAGGCAATCCCCTACGAGCAGTACTTC
NA | NA | TRBJ1-1 | TRBV27 | CASSLSPPRVGTEAFF | TGTGCCAGCAGTTTATCGCCTCCCCGGGTGGGCACTGAAGCTTTCTTT
TRBD2 | NA | TRBJ2-7 | TRBV7-9 | CASSLTGGYYEQYF | TGTGCCAGCAGCTTGACGGGGGGGTACTACGAGCAGTACTTC
TRBD2 | NA | TRBJ2-7 | TRBV5-1 | CASSPGLALPQPHF | TGCGCCAGCAGTCCGGGACTAGCGCTCCCCCAACCCCACTTC